A selection of T cell receptor beta chains follows, all from one sample in a study of blood T cell repertoires in COVID-19. Repertoires were generated with immunoSEQ multiplex PCR, while TCRdb's copy carries only in-frame clones and drops some. The top ten clones hold less than 6.5% of a sample with hundreds of thousands of clones, almost 85% of them seen once. The sample consisted of peripheral blood. All receptors derive from a man aged 50 or older with active or convalescent COVID-19. The CDR3 runs from the conserved cysteine through the conserved F or W. D genes are given only for firm matches. Some rows have no size entry. The others give once, few or many, or a class for an expanded clone.

cdr3_length | clone_size | j_call | v_call | d_call | cdr3_aa | cdr3_nt
15 | . | TRBJ2-5 | TRBV5-1 | TRBD1 | CASSLGGQRAETQYF | TGCGCCAGCAGCTTGGGGGGACAGAGGGCCGAGACCCAGTACTTC
16 | . | TRBJ2-5 | TRBV5-1 | TRBD2 | CASSLGWTSGQETQYF | TGCGCCAGCAGCCTGGGGTGGACTAGCGGGCAAGAGACCCAGTACTTC
14 | . | TRBJ1-5 | TRBV6-2/TRBV6-3 | . | CASSVGGAAVPQHF | TGTGCCAGCAGTGTTGGGGGGGCCGCCGTCCCCCAGCATTTT
16 | . | TRBJ2-3 | TRBV6-1 | TRBD1 | CASSERAGQVIDTQYF | TGTGCCAGCAGTGAAAGGGCCGGACAGGTGATTGATACGCAGTATTTT
14 | once | TRBJ2-2 | TRBV4-1 | . | CASSDKGGVGELFF | TGCGCCAGCAGTGATAAAGGGGGGGTCGGGGAGCTGTTTTTT
19 | . | TRBJ2-2 | TRBV5-3 | TRBD2 | CVRSRRAGDRLANTGELFF | TGTGTCAGAAGCCGAAGAGCGGGAGACCGTCTGGCGAACACCGGGGAGCTGTTTTTT
18 | once | TRBJ1-4 | TRBV10-3 | TRBD1 | CAIRPGQGRVGANEKLFF | TGTGCCATCAGGCCGGGACAGGGCCGAGTAGGGGCTAATGAAAAACTGTTTTTT
15 | . | TRBJ2-1 | TRBV7-2 | TRBD2 | CASSPRTSAYNEQFF | TGTGCCAGCAGCCCCCGGACTAGCGCATACAATGAGCAGTTCTTC
14 | . | TRBJ2-5 | TRBV7-9 | . | CASSWNRDQETQYF | TGTGCCAGCAGCTGGAACAGGGACCAAGAGACCCAGTACTTC
15 | . | TRBJ2-3 | TRBV6-5 | TRBD2 | CASRAGTSGTDTQYF | TGTGCCAGCAGGGCCGGGACTAGCGGGACAGATACGCAGTATTTT
15 | . | TRBJ2-5 | TRBV28 | TRBD2 | CASSLLAENQETQYF | TGTGCCAGCAGTTTACTAGCGGAAAACCAAGAGACCCAGTACTTC
13 | . | TRBJ1-1 | TRBV5-1 | . | CASSLVMNTEAFF | TGCGCCAGCAGCTTGGTTATGAACACTGAAGCTTTCTTT
17 | . | TRBJ1-2 | TRBV28 | TRBD1 | CASSSPLGQGARYGYTF | TGTGCCAGCAGTTCACCCCTCGGACAGGGGGCGCGTTATGGCTACACCTTC
15 | once | TRBJ1-3 | TRBV30 | . | CAWSPRGVTGNTIYF | TGTGCCTGGAGCCCACGGGGGGTAACTGGAAACACCATATATTTT
16 | . | TRBJ2-6 | TRBV5-1 | . | CASSLSGASGANVLTF | TGCGCCAGCAGCTTATCAGGGGCCTCTGGGGCCAACGTCCTGACTTTC
11 | . | TRBJ1-1 | TRBV27 | . | CASRSVREAFF | TGTGCCAGCAGGTCGGTTCGTGAAGCTTTCTTT
13 | . | TRBJ1-3 | TRBV2 | . | CASRQETGNTIYF | TGTGCCAGCAGACAGGAGACTGGAAACACCATATATTTT
15 | . | TRBJ2-2 | TRBV6-5 | TRBD2 | CASSYTSGSTGELFF | TGTGCCAGCAGTTACACTAGCGGGAGTACCGGGGAGCTGTTTTTT
17 | . | TRBJ1-4 | TRBV5-1 | TRBD1 | CASSPGQASSTNEKLFF | TGCGCCAGCAGTCCGGGACAGGCCTCATCAACTAATGAAAAACTGTTTTTT
15 | few | TRBJ1-3 | TRBV6-5 | . | CASSYSTGSGNTIYF | TGTGCCAGCAGTTACTCTACAGGGTCTGGAAACACCATATATTTT
16 | . | TRBJ2-3 | TRBV28 | . | CASRNQGGLFGDTQYF | TGTGCCAGCAGAAATCAGGGGGGATTGTTTGGAGATACGCAGTATTTT
15 | . | TRBJ2-2 | TRBV7-2 | . | CASSLGLPNTGELFF | TGTGCCAGCAGCTTAGGACTTCCGAACACCGGGGAGCTGTTTTTT
15 | . | TRBJ2-7 | TRBV4-1 | TRBD2 | CASSSRTSGVYEQYF | TGCGCCAGCAGCTCCCGGACTAGCGGAGTCTACGAGCAGTACTTC
15 | . | TRBJ2-6 | TRBV5-4 | . | CASSPGNSGANVLTF | TGTGCCAGCAGCCCAGGGAACTCTGGGGCCAACGTCCTGACTTTC
13 | . | TRBJ1-5 | TRBV4-2 | . | CASSVDRSQPQHF | TGTGCCAGCAGCGTTGACAGGAGTCAGCCCCAGCATTTT
17 | . | TRBJ2-5 | TRBV6-2/TRBV6-3 | TRBD2 | CASSPSRLAGLQETQYF | TGTGCCAGCAGTCCGAGCAGACTAGCGGGACTCCAAGAGACCCAGTACTTC
13 | . | TRBJ2-7 | TRBV6-2/TRBV6-3 | . | CASSSPGELRQYF | TGTGCCAGCAGTTCCCCCGGGGAGCTTAGGCAGTACTTC
17 | . | TRBJ1-4 | TRBV7-9 | TRBD1 | CASSLLRMGQVNEKLFF | TGTGCCAGCAGCCTCCTCCGGATGGGACAGGTTAATGAAAAACTGTTTTTT
14 | . | TRBJ2-7 | TRBV19 | . | CASSPIRRGYEQYF | TGTGCCAGTAGTCCGATACGTCGGGGCTACGAGCAGTACTTC
15 | . | TRBJ1-2 | TRBV28 | . | CASSWAGALGYGYTF | TGTGCCAGCAGTTGGGCAGGGGCCTTGGGGTATGGCTACACCTTC
15 | few | TRBJ1-1 | TRBV7-9 | TRBD1 | CASSPTQGAFTEAFF | TGTGCCAGCAGCCCGACCCAGGGGGCGTTCACTGAAGCTTTCTTT